The 3 T cell receptor beta chains below all came from one sample that was sequenced in a study of blood T cells in healthy people across ages. A sample-barcoded 5' primer and a J-beta primer mix were used in a second PCR of roughly 7 to 11 cycles. MiXCR, applied by TCRdb to the 5' RACE reads, yields one record per CDR3 protein. This sample yields more than 650,000 distinct CDR3 sequences, of which about 24% are seen a single time; 22% belongs to the top ten. Sequencing was performed on blood. These receptors were obtained from a man between 65 and 85 years old in good health.

In this sample, this clonotype turned up a few times. The chain employs TRBV20-1 and TRBJ1-5, with D perhaps matching TRBD1 (5 bases). This CDR3 region has 16 residues. Trimming shortened V by 0 bases and J by 6 bases, and 18 bases separated the two germline ends. The germline V gene has CDR1 DFQATT and CDR2 SNEGSKA (reference sequence). The CDR3 DNA sequence: TGCAGTGCTAGAGAAGGGGAGGGGCTAGGCGGTCAGCCCCAGCATTTT. This encodes CSAREGEGLGGQPQHF.

The chain uses TRBV29-1 and TRBJ2-1; possibly TRBD2 for D (5 bases). V was cut by 7 bases and J by 5 bases, with 18 bases left in between. There are 14 residues in the CDR3. Germline-derived CDR1 and CDR2 are SQVTM and ANQGSEA. This CDR3 reads CSASRSGDNNEQFF. CDR3 in DNA: TGCAGCGCCTCACGGAGCGGAGATAACAATGAGCAGTTCTTC.

In this sample, this clonotype turned up a few times. V is TRBV20-1 and J is TRBJ1-1; D call uncertain. The CDR3 sequence is 15 residues long. Per the germline V gene, CDR1 is DFQATT and CDR2 is SNEGSKA (reference sequence). Trimming pared 1 base from V and 1 base from J, leaving 13 bases between. The CDR3 loop reads CSARAWAEENTEAFF. In DNA, the CDR3 is TGCAGTGCTAGAGCCTGGGCGGAGGAGAACACTGAAGCTTTCTTT.